This T cell receptor (beta chain) was captured in a study of T cell repertoires in cytomegalovirus infection. Study context: Signatures in public TCR beta sequences pointed to both CMV infection and matching HLA type. Study results and limitations: Accumulated public TCR beta family frequency recognized individuals carrying CMV together with the relevant HLA. There were HLA-C-restricted CMV-specific TCR beta clonotypes dominating the ex vivo response.

One entry per CDR3 protein, called by TCRdb with MiXCR from the reads. The sample carries 200,000 to 300,000 distinct CDR3 sequences, roughly 9% recorded once. The germline V gene has CDR1 SGHRS and CDR2 YFSETQ. With 2 bases removed from V and 0 bases from J, the gap between germline ends came to 9 bases. The CDR3 contains 14 residues. Worth noting for this clonotype: Its cognate antigen is unknown.

The sequence was obtained from a human donor in good health (CMV status not recorded). Some clones in this sample may be carry-over from other donors' samples. The V call is TRBV5-1, the J call TRBJ2-7; perhaps TRBD2 as D (5 bases). Sequencing was performed on PBMCs. The chain's CDR3 is CASSFGMVSYEQYF. In DNA form, the CDR3 reads TGCGCCAGCAGCTTCGGGATGGTCTCCTACGAGCAGTACTTC.